The clone carrying this TCR beta chain was detected only a few times. Its matching antigen is unknown. The germline gives CDR1 SGHDT, CDR2 YYEEEE. This CDR3 region has 14 residues. The V end lost 0 bases, the J end lost 10 bases, and 14 bases lay between the germline ends. This record comes from a study of T cells after yellow fever vaccination. Study details: Any fraction with a low cell number was prepared using SMART-Seq v4 Ultra Low Input.

Making TCR cDNA involved 5'RACE template switching, which added UMIs and a universal primer site. MiXCR, applied by TCRdb to the 5' RACE reads, yields one record per CDR3 protein. The sample has about 170,000 distinct CDR3 sequences; 9.5% to 11% are singletons. Notes on the study in general: Most clones from primary vaccination resurfaced after the booster (around 97% CD4, around 90% CD8). Weaker, the secondary response had a peak occurring faster, on day 5 versus 15.

The genes are TRBV5-6 and TRBJ2-1, with D perhaps given as TRBD1 or TRBD2 (6 bases each). The sequence was obtained from a young man who received the YFV17D yellow fever vaccine. The input for sequencing was CD8+ T cells sorted from PBMCs, taken 15 days after the yellow fever booster vaccination. The CDR3 reads CASSLAGAPKEQFF. The CDR3 DNA sequence: TGTGCCAGCAGCTTGGCGGGGGCGCCTAAAGAGCAGTTCTTC. Filled out from reference TRBV5-6 and TRBJ2-1, the complete variable domain reads DAGVTQSPTHLIKTRGQQVTLRCSPKSGHDTVSWYQQALGQGPQFIFQYYEEEERQRGNFPDRFSGHQFPNYSSELNVNALLLGDSALYLCASSLAGAPKEQFFGPGTRLTVL.